Each of the 27 T cell receptor beta chains below was sequenced from the same sample in a study of beta chain features in type 1 diabetes. All of the isolated RNA was reverse transcribed, so expressed TCRB transcripts were sequenced. The method was immunoSEQ multiplex PCR; TCRdb's version includes in-frame clones alone and lacks a portion of them. The profile shows 970,000 or so clones, roughly a sixth of them singletons. The specimen was naive CD4+ T cells from blood. The receptor set was obtained from a young woman in good health.

This sequence joins TRBV5-8 and TRBJ2-2, with D possibly matching TRBD1 (6 bases). The germline gives CDR1 SGHTS, CDR2 YDEGEE. The CDR3 is 13 amino acids. V lost 10 bases to trimming and J lost 6 bases, with 16 bases between them. CDR3 amino acids: CAGGAQTPGELFF. As DNA, the CDR3 is TGTGCCGGGGGCGCCCAAACACCCGGGGAGCTGTTTTTT. The whole variable domain, filled in from reference TRBV5-8 and TRBJ2-2, reads EAGVTQSPTHLIKTRGQQATLRCSPISGHTSVYWYQQALGLGLQFLLWYDEGEERNRGNFPPRFSGRQFPNYSSELNVNALELEDSALYLCAGGAQTPGELFFGEGSRLTVL.

This clone was counted between two and nine times. The chain employs TRBV19 and TRBJ1-2, with D possibly being TRBD1 (6 bases). The CDR3 is 15 amino acids. Germline CDR1 reads LNHDA; CDR2 reads SQIVND (reference sequence). Trimming took 9 bases from V and 1 from J, leaving 18 bases between them. CDR3 loop: CASYHQGQLNYGYTF. The CDR3 coding sequence is TGTGCCAGCTACCACCAAGGACAGCTTAACTATGGCTACACCTTC.

The chain has TRBV5-1 and TRBJ2-3; D is possibly TRBD1 or TRBD2 (6 bases each). From germline, CDR1 is SGHRS and CDR2 YFSETQ. Trimming cost V 4 bases and J 5 bases, with 17 bases left between them. The length of the CDR3 is 15 residues. CDR3 in DNA: TGCGCCAGCAGCCTAATACTCGGAGGGGGAGATACGCAGTATTTT. It codes for CASSLILGGGDTQYF.

This clone came up a few times. V gene TRBV29-1 combines with J gene TRBJ2-3; 7 bases match TRBD1. Looked up from germline, CDR1 is SQVTM and CDR2 is ANQGSEA. Trimming removed 7 bases from V and 7 bases from J; junction bases left unmatched: 14. CDR3 length: 14 residues. For the CDR3, the DNA is TGCAGCGGCATTCCGGGGACAGCCTTCAATACGCAGTATTTT. Amino acids: CSGIPGTAFNTQYF.

The chain links TRBV7-3 to TRBJ2-5; a possible D gene is TRBD2 (6 bases). The CDR3 runs 15 residues. Germline loops: CDR1 SGHTA, CDR2 FQGTGA. The V gene lost 5 bases and the J gene lost 1 base, with 14 bases spanning the gap. The CDR3: CASSPGAGSQETQYF. CDR3 sequence (DNA): TGTGCCAGCAGCCCCGGGGCGGGGTCCCAAGAGACCCAGTACTTC.

This clone turned up a few times. The CDR3: CASSQLAGTRYEQYF. DNA for the CDR3: TGTGCCAGCTCACAATTAGCCGGGACTAGATACGAGCAGTACTTC. The chain has TRBV18 and TRBJ2-7; TRBD2 agrees at 8 bases. The CDR3 has 15 residues. Germline CDR1 reads KGHSH; CDR2 reads LQKENI. With V trimmed by 4 bases and J by 4 bases, 9 bases remained unmatched. The full variable domain, its missing parts supplied by reference TRBV18 and TRBJ2-7, is NAGVMQNPRHLVRRRGQEARLRCSPMKGHSHVYWYRQLPEEGLKFMVYLQKENIIDESGMPKERFSAEFPKEGPSILRIQQVVRGDSAAYFCASSQLAGTRYEQYFGPGTRLTVT.

There are a few counts of this clone. This chain uses TRBV4-1 with TRBJ1-2, with 7 bases lining up with TRBD1. The CDR3 is 15 amino acids. Germline V CDR1 and CDR2: MGHRA, YSYEKL. With V trimmed by 0 bases and J by 5 bases, 6 bases remained unmatched. The CDR3 sequence is CASSQDGTDIYGYTF. The CDR3, as DNA: TGCGCCAGCAGCCAAGACGGGACAGATATATATGGCTACACCTTC.

This clone has only a few counts. The gene calls are TRBV4-3 and TRBJ2-4, with D unresolved. Germline CDR1 and CDR2: LGHNA and YSLEER. This CDR3 is 14 amino acids long. The V end was cut by 3 bases, the J end by 2 bases, with 8 bases between. CDR3 region: CASSHHRSKNIQYF. CDR3 nucleotides: TGCGCCAGCAGCCACCACCGATCCAAAAACATTCAGTACTTC.

The chain recombines TRBV7-9 with TRBJ2-1; D might be TRBD1 or TRBD2, each matching 5 bases. From germline, CDR1 is SEHNR and CDR2 FQNEAQ (reference sequence). CDR3 length equals 14 residues. Between the trimmed V and J ends, which lost 3 bases and 9 bases, there was a span of 15 bases. In DNA, the CDR3 is TGTGCCAGCAGCTTCCCCGTTGGTGGGGGTGAGCAGTTCTTC. It yields the protein CASSFPVGGGEQFF.

The gene calls are TRBV9 and TRBJ1-5; 9 bases match TRBD1. Looked up from germline, CDR1 is SGDLS and CDR2 is YYNGEE. With V trimmed by 4 bases and J by 2 bases, 7 bases remained unmatched. The CDR3 totals 16 residues. The CDR3 DNA is TGTGCCAGCAGCACCGGACAGGGGTCAGGCAATCAGCCCCAGCATTTT. Translated: CASSTGQGSGNQPQHF.

This clone showed up just a few times. This rearrangement joins TRBV4-1 to TRBJ2-1, with D uncertain. V lost 0 bases and J 9 bases, leaving 15 bases between the germline ends. CDR3 length: 15 amino acids. Germline V gene sequence: CDR1 MGHRA, CDR2 YSYEKL. CDR3 residues: CASSQEQPTWGEQFF. The CDR3, as DNA: TGCGCCAGCAGCCAAGAACAGCCTACCTGGGGTGAGCAGTTCTTC.

This clone was counted a few times. CDR3 amino acids: CASSEGTGGRTYEQYF. Written as DNA, the CDR3 is TGTGCCAGCAGTGAGGGGACAGGGGGGAGAACCTACGAGCAGTACTTC. The genes are TRBV2 and TRBJ2-7; 11 bases fit TRBD1. Germline values: CDR1 SNHLY, CDR2 FYNNEI. V lost 3 bases to trimming and J lost 2 bases; unmatched junction nucleotides: 6. This CDR3 spans 16 amino acids.

This clone turned up a few times. The chain joins TRBV6-5 to TRBJ2-3; perhaps TRBD2 as D (6 bases). V shed 3 bases and J shed 0 bases, with 13 bases lying between them. Per the germline V gene, CDR1 is MNHEY and CDR2 is SVGAGI. The CDR3 runs 16 residues. The CDR3 DNA sequence: TGTGCCAGCAGTTATGCGGCGGGAACTAGCACAGATACGCAGTATTTT. It translates to CASSYAAGTSTDTQYF.

The chain is built from TRBV27 and TRBJ2-1; 7 nucleotides align to TRBD2. The germline gives CDR1 MNHEY, CDR2 SMNVEV (reference sequence). The CDR3 covers 16 residues. V dropped 6 bases and J dropped 1; count of bases not matched to a gene: 9. The CDR3 protein is CASSSTSERSYNEQFF. The CDR3 nucleotides are TGTGCCAGCAGCTCAACTAGCGAGAGATCCTACAATGAGCAGTTCTTC.

The chain joins TRBV6-6 to TRBJ1-5; D might be TRBD1 (5 bases). The CDR3 contains 15 residues. Germline V gives CDR1 MNHNY, CDR2 SVGAGI (reference sequence). Deletions cut 5 bases from V and 1 base from J, with 12 bases between. The CDR3 protein is CASSRYRDSNQPQHF. The DNA of the CDR3 is TGTGCCAGCAGTCGTTACCGGGACAGCAATCAGCCCCAGCATTTT.

The rearrangement links TRBV7-9 to TRBJ1-2; D might be TRBD1 (5 bases). Trimming took 1 base from V and 5 from J, leaving 14 bases between them. Germline CDR1 reads SEHNR; CDR2 reads FQNEAQ (reference sequence). The CDR3 spans 15 residues. In nucleotides, the CDR3 is TGTGCCAGCAGCTTAGATGGGGACGGATTTTATGGCTACACCTTC. It encodes CASSLDGDGFYGYTF. Together with reference TRBV7-9 and TRBJ1-2, the CDR3 gives the full variable domain: DTGVSQNPRHKITKRGQNVTFRCDPISEHNRLYWYRQTLGQGPEFLTYFQNEAQLEKSRLLSDRFSAERPKGSFSTLEIQRTEQGDSAMYLCASSLDGDGFYGYTFGSGTRLTVV.

This clone occurred a few times. This chain links TRBV10-3 with TRBJ2-3, with 8 bases lining up with TRBD2. CDR3 length: 17 residues. Looked up from germline, CDR1 is ENHRY and CDR2 is SYGVKD. V dropped 4 bases and J dropped 1; count of bases not matched to a gene: 10. The CDR3 region has the DNA TGTGCCATCAGTGGGTCTTTCGCGGGAGGCGGCACAGATACGCAGTATTTT. It translates to CAISGSFAGGGTDTQYF.

The CDR3 DNA sequence: TGTGCCAGCAGCTTGCCCCGGACAGCGAACTACGAGCAGTACTTC. The encoded protein is CASSLPRTANYEQYF. The genes are TRBV7-8 and TRBJ2-7, with D tentatively TRBD1 (6 bases). The germline V and J ends were trimmed by 3 bases and 3 bases, with 15 bases remaining between them. This CDR3 is built from 15 residues. Germline values: CDR1 SGHVS, CDR2 FQNEAQ.

This clone was observed a handful of times. The V and J genes are TRBV6-5 and TRBJ2-5, with no clear D. Germline V gene sequence: CDR1 MNHEY, CDR2 SVGAGI. CDR3 length: 15 residues. V was clipped by 0 bases and J by 4 bases, with 12 bases between them. The CDR3 reads CASSYSRMMRETQYF. CDR3 DNA sequence: TGTGCCAGCAGTTACTCCAGGATGATGCGAGAGACCCAGTACTTC.

Note on this clone: Other DNA sequences in the sample encode the same CDR3. V usage is TRBV7-2 and J usage is TRBJ2-5, with a possible D match to TRBD2 (6 bases). The germline V gene encodes CDR1 SGHTA and CDR2 FQGNSA. The CDR3 consists of 15 residues. Deletions cut 0 bases from V and 5 bases from J, with 13 bases between. The CDR3 loop reads CASSLAGGPSETQYF. In DNA, the CDR3 is TGTGCCAGCAGCTTAGCTGGAGGGCCCAGCGAGACCCAGTACTTC.

This clone was seen only a few times. The V gene is TRBV19, the J gene TRBJ2-7, with 9 bases fitting TRBD1. This CDR3 has 15 residues. The germline CDR1 and CDR2 sequences are LNHDA and SQIVND (reference sequence). With V trimmed by 10 bases and J by 3 bases, 13 bases remained unmatched. The DNA of the CDR3 is TGTGCCACATCGAGACAGGGGGAGAACTACTACGAGCAGTACTTC. This encodes CATSRQGENYYEQYF.

This clone showed up just a few times. This chain uses TRBV7-9 with TRBJ1-2, with unresolved D. Trimming stripped 3 bases from V and 7 bases from J, with 15 bases between. Germline CDR1 and CDR2: SEHNR and FQNEAQ (reference sequence). The CDR3 runs 14 residues. CDR3 sequence reads: CASSFVKGSSGYTF. The CDR3, as DNA: TGTGCCAGCAGCTTTGTTAAAGGGTCTTCTGGCTACACCTTC.

The chain is built from TRBV11-2 and TRBJ2-7; 7 bases match TRBD1. The CDR3 runs 13 residues. Germline V lookup: CDR1 SGHAT, CDR2 FQNNGV. V was pared by 6 bases and J by 0 bases, with 2 bases of the junction left unmatched. The CDR3 coding sequence is TGTGCCAGCAGGGGGACAGTCTCCTACGAGCAGTACTTC. Translated, it gives CASRGTVSYEQYF.

The rearrangement links TRBV7-3 to TRBJ2-3; D not certain. CDR1 and CDR2 (germline): SGHTA, FQGTGA. The CDR3 totals 16 residues. The V end was cut by 1 base, the J end by 1 base, with 12 bases between. The CDR3 spells CASSLMSPRGTDTQYF. Written as DNA, the CDR3 is TGTGCCAGCAGCTTAATGTCCCCGAGAGGCACAGATACGCAGTATTTT.

The table lists this clone with a few counts. The chain carries TRBV7-3 and TRBJ2-2; no clear D gene. This CDR3 spans 13 amino acids. The V gene lost 2 bases and the J gene lost 5 bases, with 6 bases spanning the gap. The germline V gene has CDR1 SGHTA and CDR2 FQGTGA. CDR3 coding DNA: TGTGCCAGCAGCTTATTCCAGACCGGGGAGCTGTTTTTT. This encodes CASSLFQTGELFF.

The chain uses TRBV5-1 and TRBJ1-3; tentative D call: TRBD1 (6 bases). Trimming pared 4 bases from V and 0 bases from J, leaving 14 bases between. The CDR3 length is 16 residues. Germline CDR1 SGHRS, CDR2 YFSETQ. The CDR3 here is CASSRTRQDSGNTIYF. DNA for the CDR3: TGCGCCAGCAGCCGCACGCGACAGGACTCTGGAAACACCATATATTTT.

This clone showed up just a few times. The CDR3 DNA sequence: TGTGCCACCAGCTATACTAGACAGGGGGAAACGACCCAGTACTTC. Translating it yields CATSYTRQGETTQYF. The chain has TRBV15 and TRBJ2-5, with 9 positions matching TRBD1. The CDR3 spans 15 residues. J lost 7 bases, V lost 5 bases, and 11 bases had no gene match. Per the germline V gene, CDR1 is LNHNV and CDR2 is YYDKDF (reference sequence). The variable domain in full, completed from reference TRBV15 and TRBJ2-5, reads DAMVIQNPRYQVTQFGKPVTLSCSQTLNHNVMYWYQQKSSQAPKLLFHYYDKDFNNEADTPDNFQSRRPNTSFCFLDIRSPGLGDTAMYLCATSYTRQGETTQYFGPGTRLLVL.